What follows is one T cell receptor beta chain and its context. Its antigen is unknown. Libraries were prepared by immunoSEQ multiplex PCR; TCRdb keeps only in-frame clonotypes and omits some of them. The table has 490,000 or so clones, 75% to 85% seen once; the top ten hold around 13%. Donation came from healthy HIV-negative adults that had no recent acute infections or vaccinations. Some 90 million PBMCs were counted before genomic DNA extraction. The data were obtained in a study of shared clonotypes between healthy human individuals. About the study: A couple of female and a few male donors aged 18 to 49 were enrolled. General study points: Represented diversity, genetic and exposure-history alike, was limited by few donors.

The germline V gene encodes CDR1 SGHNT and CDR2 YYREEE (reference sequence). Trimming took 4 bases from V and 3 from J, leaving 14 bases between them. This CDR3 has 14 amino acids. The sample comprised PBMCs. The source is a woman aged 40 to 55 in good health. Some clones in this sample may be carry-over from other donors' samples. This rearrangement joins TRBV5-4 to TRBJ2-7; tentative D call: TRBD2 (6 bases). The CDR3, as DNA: TGTGCCAGCAGCGCGGGTGGGGGGTACTACGAGCAGTACTTC. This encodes CASSAGGGYYEQYF.